This T cell receptor beta chain stems from a study of shared clonotypes between healthy human individuals. About the research overall: Per donor, three plates held CD4 naive cells, three held CD4 memory, two held CD8 naive and one held CD8 memory. Study observations and caveats: A handful of donors shared 5% to 5.5% of their naive CD4 clonotypes. The generation probabilities recorded for non-shared clonotypes fell below those of clonotypes shared by all four donors.

Of note for this clone: What it recognizes is unknown. Other DNA variants within this sample encode the same CDR3.

CD45RO-negative CD8 cells positively selected for CCR7 made up the naive population, which excluded terminally differentiated effector memory CD45RA+ cells. Each cell subset's genomic DNA was divided evenly among several immunoSEQ plates. Clones were read by immunoSEQ multiplex PCR, and TCRdb kept only the in-frame ones, dropping some. The sample consists of a few million clones, around 93% of them appearing once. The germline CDR1 and CDR2 sequences are LNHDA and SQIVND (reference sequence). V shed 4 bases and J shed 3 bases, with 10 bases lying between them. The length of the CDR3 is 13 residues. The receptor's source is a man younger than 35 in good health. Some clones in this sample may be carry-over from other donors' samples. V is TRBV19 and J is TRBJ2-7; the D is unclear. The sequenced material came from naive CD8+ T cells from PBMCs. In DNA, the CDR3 is TGTGCCAGTAGTACAAGACCAGACTACGAGCAGTACTTC. Translation: CASSTRPDYEQYF.